The 21 T cell receptor beta chains given below trace back to one sample, sequenced in a study of radiation and T cells in renal cell carcinoma. Using immunoSEQ multiplex PCR, the repertoire was profiled, and TCRdb retains in-frame clones only, with some absent. The sample records about 59,000 clones, around 78% being singletons. Specified time point: baseline pretreatment blood. Treatment reported: 15 Gy SBRT to primary tumor, nephrectomy 4 weeks later. The sample consisted of blood, taken from a patient whose treatment included radiotherapy and nephrectomy. The receptor set was obtained from a man between 60 and 70 years old with renal cell carcinoma.

The chain employs TRBV29-1 and TRBJ2-2; 7 nucleotides match TRBD2. Germline V gene sequence: CDR1 SQVTM, CDR2 ANQGSEA. Germline trimming cut 5 bases from V and 9 bases from J; bases unmatched to any gene: 9. The CDR3 runs to 13 residues. The CDR3 spells CSVLGSGRRELFF. The CDR3 DNA reads TGCAGCGTTTTGGGTTCCGGGAGGCGGGAGCTGTTTTTT.

The chain couples TRBV5-1 to TRBJ2-7; weak D call: TRBD1 (6 bases). The length of the CDR3 is 12 residues. Looked up from germline, CDR1 is SGHRS and CDR2 is YFSETQ. V was clipped by 8 bases and J by 3 bases, with 12 bases between them. CDR3 region: CARSRGYYEQYF. CDR3 sequence (DNA): TGCGCCAGGAGCAGGGGCTACTACGAGCAGTACTTC.

V and J are TRBV4-1 and TRBJ1-4, with a weak D call TRBD1 (5 bases). Trimming shortened V by 0 bases and J by 6 bases, and 17 bases separated the two germline ends. Germline V lookup: CDR1 MGHRA, CDR2 YSYEKL. This CDR3 comprises 17 residues. This chain's CDR3 is CASSQDPGGVMHEKLFF. Written as DNA, the CDR3 is TGCGCCAGCAGCCAAGACCCGGGGGGGGTTATGCATGAAAAACTGTTTTTT.

This rearrangement joins TRBV4-2 to TRBJ1-1, with D hard to call. This CDR3 spans 14 amino acids. Deletions cut 0 bases from V and 10 bases from J, with 15 bases between. Germline CDR1 reads LGHNA; CDR2 reads YNFKEQ. CDR3 bases: TGTGCCAGCAGCCAAGATCGGGAGGCAGAAGGAGCTTTCTTT. Translating gives CASSQDREAEGAFF.

Remarks on this clone: Germline is not matched at one junction end, which may reflect a read error. The rearrangement links TRBV14 to TRBJ2-4, with D tentatively TRBD2 (6 bases). From germline, CDR1 is SGHDN and CDR2 FVKESK. This CDR3 has 13 amino acids. In DNA, the CDR3 is TGTGCCAGCAGCCAGAAGAGAGGCCTAGCGCCTGTCTTC. It encodes CASSQKRGLAPVF.

The chain uses TRBV29-1 and TRBJ2-3; maybe TRBD1 (5 bases). V was pared by 2 bases and J by 2 bases, with 8 bases between. CDR1 is SQVTM, CDR2 ANQGSEA, per germline. This CDR3 has 13 residues. CDR3 sequence (DNA): TGCAGCGTTGAACCGGACAACACAGATACGCAGTATTTT. Protein sequence: CSVEPDNTDTQYF.

This clone was found a few times. The V call is TRBV14, the J call TRBJ1-1; D not resolved. Germline V gene data show CDR1 as SGHDN and CDR2 as FVKESK. The V end lost 4 bases, the J end lost 1 base, and 13 bases lay between the germline ends. The length of the CDR3 is 15 residues. CDR3 protein: CASSPSPSGNTEAFF. The CDR3 DNA reads as TGTGCCAGCAGCCCGTCCCCGTCAGGGAACACTGAAGCTTTCTTT.

This chain links TRBV29-1 with TRBJ1-1; D not resolved. Germline V gene data show CDR1 as SQVTM and CDR2 as ANQGSEA. The V and J ends lost 4 bases and 4 bases respectively, with 13 bases between them. The CDR3 runs to 13 residues. CDR3 region: CSVGLVGSTEAFF. DNA for the CDR3: TGCAGCGTTGGGCTAGTAGGGAGCACTGAAGCTTTCTTT.

The rearrangement links TRBV7-2 to TRBJ1-3; D uncertain. Trimming pared 5 bases from V and 1 base from J, leaving 3 bases between. The CDR3 covers 12 residues. Germline CDR1 reads SGHTA; CDR2 reads FQGNSA. The DNA of the CDR3 is TGTGCCAGCAGCACATCTGGAAACACCATATATTTT. It yields the protein CASSTSGNTIYF.

The V call is TRBV11-2, the J call TRBJ1-1, with D perhaps TRBD1 (5 bases). Trimming cost V 5 bases and J 11 bases, with 24 bases left between them. Germline CDR1 SGHAT, CDR2 FQNNGV. The CDR3 loop spans 15 amino acids. The CDR3 sequence: CASSPSGRYPSWAFF. The CDR3 nucleotides are TGTGCCAGCAGCCCATCGGGGCGCTACCCCAGCTGGGCTTTCTTT.

A single count supports this clone. This chain connects TRBV4-3 to TRBJ1-1; weak D call: TRBD1 (5 bases). CDR1 is LGHNA and CDR2 is YSLEER in the germline V gene. Trimming shortened V by 1 base and J by 3 bases, and 12 bases separated the two germline ends. CDR3 length: 15 residues. CDR3 DNA: TGCGCCAGCAGCCAAGTGGCAGGGTGGGACACTGAAGCTTTCTTT. This gives the protein CASSQVAGWDTEAFF.

This clone came up a few times. The V call is TRBV30, the J call TRBJ1-6; TRBD1 matches 8 bases. Per the germline V gene, CDR1 is GTSNPN and CDR2 is SVGIG (reference sequence). The CDR3 runs 15 residues. The junction had 8 bases not matched to a gene; V was cut back by 4 bases and J by 6 bases. CDR3 amino acids: CAWNYLDRANSPLHF. The CDR3 nucleotides read TGTGCCTGGAACTACCTGGACAGGGCTAATTCACCCCTCCACTTT.

V and J are TRBV20-1 and TRBJ2-1; no definite D call. The CDR3 is 11 amino acids. CDR1 is DFQATT and CDR2 is SNEGSKA in the germline V gene (reference sequence). V shed 2 bases and J shed 10 bases, with 9 bases lying between them. The CDR3 is CSARTTYEQFF. The CDR3 nucleotides read TGCAGTGCTAGAACTACATACGAGCAGTTCTTC.

The rearrangement uses TRBV6-1 and TRBJ2-1; 7 bases align to TRBD1. In germline, CDR1 is MNHNS, CDR2 SASEGT. This CDR3 comprises 18 residues. Trimming removed 0 bases from V and 8 bases from J; junction bases left unmatched: 16. Written as DNA, the CDR3 is TGTGCCAGCAGTGAAGCTCCCTTTCCGGGACAGCTTTCAGATGAGCAGTTCTTC. Protein product: CASSEAPFPGQLSDEQFF.

This clone has just a few counts. The CDR3 region has the DNA TGTGCCAGCTCTCGGGGAGGGGGCAATCAGCCCCAGCATTTT. Translating it yields CASSRGGGNQPQHF. The chain carries TRBV18 and TRBJ1-5; tentative D call: TRBD1 (5 bases). V gave up 6 bases and J gave up 2 bases, with 11 bases separating them. From germline, CDR1 is KGHSH and CDR2 LQKENI. This CDR3 is built from 14 residues. The full variable domain, its missing parts supplied by reference TRBV18 and TRBJ1-5, is NAGVMQNPRHLVRRRGQEARLRCSPMKGHSHVYWYRQLPEEGLKFMVYLQKENIIDESGMPKERFSAEFPKEGPSILRIQQVVRGDSAAYFCASSRGGGNQPQHFGDGTRLSIL.

This rearrangement joins TRBV9 to TRBJ2-3; D is uncertain. Germline V gives CDR1 SGDLS, CDR2 YYNGEE. The CDR3 covers 14 residues. V was shortened by 0 bases and J by 4 bases, with 9 bases between the two germline ends. Here the CDR3 reads CASSVGQRADTQYF. CDR3 sequence (DNA): TGTGCCAGCAGCGTAGGCCAGCGCGCAGATACGCAGTATTTT. Using reference TRBV9 and TRBJ2-3 for the parts outside the CDR3, the full variable domain is DSGVTQTPKHLITATGQRVTLRCSPRSGDLSVYWYQQSLDQGLQFLIQYYNGEERAKGNILERFSAQQFPDLHSELNLSSLELGDSALYFCASSVGQRADTQYFGPGTRLTVL.

V is TRBV14 and J is TRBJ1-2; TRBD1 is a possible D gene (5 bases). The CDR3 contains 13 residues. Germline values: CDR1 SGHDN, CDR2 FVKESK. V was pared by 6 bases and J by 4 bases, with 12 bases between. CDR3 nucleotides: TGTGCCAGCAGTGATGGGGGGTTCTATGGCTACACCTTC. This encodes CASSDGGFYGYTF.

The chain employs TRBV7-2 and TRBJ2-1; 8 nucleotides line up with TRBD2. With V trimmed by 2 bases and J by 7 bases, 7 bases remained unmatched. Germline loops: CDR1 SGHTA, CDR2 FQGNSA. The length of the CDR3 is 15 residues. The CDR3 spells CASSLMAGGENEQFF. DNA of the CDR3: TGTGCCAGCAGCTTAATGGCGGGGGGTGAGAATGAGCAGTTCTTC.

This sequence joins TRBV7-9 and TRBJ1-1; D is unclear. V was shortened by 5 bases and J by 1 base, with 8 bases between the two germline ends. The CDR3 is 13 residues long. Germline V lookup: CDR1 SEHNR, CDR2 FQNEAQ (reference sequence). Here the CDR3 reads CASSPLRNTEAFF. The CDR3 DNA is TGTGCCAGCAGCCCCCTGAGGAACACTGAAGCTTTCTTT. Full variable domain (remainder filled in from reference TRBV7-9 and TRBJ1-1): DTGVSQNPRHKITKRGQNVTFRCDPISEHNRLYWYRQTLGQGPEFLTYFQNEAQLEKSRLLSDRFSAERPKGSFSTLEIQRTEQGDSAMYLCASSPLRNTEAFFGQGTRLTVV.

The chain is built from TRBV29-1 and TRBJ2-1; no definite D call. Trimming stripped 2 bases from V and 3 bases from J, with 11 bases between. Germline values: CDR1 SQVTM, CDR2 ANQGSEA. This CDR3 has 14 amino acids. CDR3 protein: CSVELNSIYNEQFF. The CDR3 nucleotides are TGCAGCGTTGAACTTAACAGTATCTACAATGAGCAGTTCTTC.

V and J are TRBV6-1 and TRBJ2-3, with 9 bases matching TRBD2. V was pared by 7 bases and J by 0 bases, with 5 bases of the junction left unmatched. CDR1 and CDR2 (germline): MNHNS, SASEGT. This CDR3 spans 15 amino acids. The DNA of the CDR3 is TGTGCCAGCAACCCTAGCGGGGCTAGCACAGATACGCAGTATTTT. This translates into CASNPSGASTDTQYF.